One T cell receptor beta chain is described in this entry. No antigen is known for it. RNA was extracted from bulk tissue without any cell sorting. Distant lung tissue was collected more than 3 cm away from the tumor edge. The data were taken from a study of tumor and adjacent non-tumor tissue in lung cancer. Study overall: Stage I to III disease affected 10 men and roughly 5 women aged about 31 to 80. Study findings and constraints: Shorter survival was associated with higher TCR diversity in tumors.

CDR3 length equals 17 residues. V lost 0 bases, J lost 7 bases, and 9 bases stayed unmatched. The germline CDR1 and CDR2 sequences are MGHRA and YSYEKL. The library came from three nested PCR rounds adapted from ARM-PCR protocols. MiXCR was run by TCRdb on the multiplex PCR reads, yielding one entry per CDR3 protein. The repertoire holds about 100,000 distinct CDR3 sequences, with 60% to 80% as singletons. J is TRBJ1-2 and V is TRBV4-1; 12 nucleotides align to TRBD1. The sequence was collected from a man younger than 45 with non-small cell lung cancer. The sample consisted of distant non-tumor lung tissue. This chain's CDR3 is CASSQDLGTGGAVGYTF. As DNA, the CDR3 is TGCGCCAGCAGCCAAGATCTAGGGACAGGGGGCGCCGTTGGCTACACCTTC.